The clone carrying this TCR beta chain turned up a few times. Its antigen is not identified. In TCRdb, the 5' RACE reads were re-called with MiXCR into one record per CDR3 protein. The table has 250,000 to 300,000 distinct CDR3 sequences, roughly 20% seen once. This sample is part of a study of CD8 T cells in ankylosing spondylitis. Study-wide results and caveats: Researchers reportedly found disease-linked clones significantly enriched in matched ankylosing spondylitis synovial fluid.

The sequence came from a male donor with ankylosing spondylitis or in good health (not recorded which). Sequencing input: blood, either unsorted or a sorted T cell fraction (not recorded which).

The CDR3 protein is CAISDRTGTDTQYF. CDR3 sequence (DNA): TGTGCCATCAGTGATAGGACGGGAACAGATACGCAGTATTTT. V is TRBV10-3 and J is TRBJ2-3; D possibly corresponds to TRBD2 (5 bases). This CDR3 spans 14 amino acids. Germline assignment: CDR1 ENHRY and CDR2 SYGVKD. Trimming stripped 3 bases from V and 3 bases from J, with 10 bases between.